This T cell receptor (beta chain) was sequenced in a study of shared clonotypes between healthy human individuals. Study-level findings and limits: Generation probabilities of non-shared clonotypes were lower (relative to those shared by all four donors).

The CDR3 is 16 residues long. From germline, CDR1 is SGHNT and CDR2 YYREEE (reference sequence). Trimming took off 0 bases at V and 8 bases at J, with 20 bases between the two ends. TCRdb's table, derived via immunoSEQ multiplex PCR, lists solely in-frame clones and lacks some. Among around 1.1 million clones listed, around three quarters were seen once. As to this clone: Its target is not known.

V gene TRBV5-4 combines with J gene TRBJ1-2; no clear D. This TCR came from a man aged 18 to 35 in good health. Some clones in this sample may be carry-over from other donors' samples. The sample taken for sequencing was memory CD4+ T cells from PBMCs. Described subset: CD45RA-negative fraction. The CDR3 spells CASSLASLMSLGGYTF. CDR3 nucleotides: TGTGCCAGCAGCTTGGCTTCTCTGATGTCCCTTGGGGGCTACACCTTC.